These 21 T cell receptor beta chains originate from one sample sequenced in a study of blood T cell dynamics during melanoma immunotherapy. TCRdb keeps only in-frame clones here, not all; method: immunoSEQ multiplex PCR. The repertoire holds roughly 12,000 clones, with 70% to 90% as singletons. Time point here: week 3, after first cycle of checkpoint inhibitor. The input for sequencing was blood, taken from a patient treated with checkpoint blockade. These receptors all stem from a human donor with melanoma.

This chain joins TRBV18 and TRBJ1-4; D remains ambiguous. Germline CDR1 is KGHSH and CDR2 is LQKENI. This CDR3 spans 15 amino acids. Deletions cut 0 bases from V and 7 bases from J, with 12 bases between. CDR3 coding DNA: TGTGCCAGCTCACCACCGTCGACCCGGATTGAAAAACTGTTTTTT. It yields the protein CASSPPSTRIEKLFF.

This sequence joins TRBV11-2 and TRBJ1-2; D ambiguous. The CDR3 is 15 amino acids. CDR1 and CDR2 (germline): SGHAT, FQNNGV. V was trimmed by 6 bases and J by 3 bases, leaving 17 bases between them. CDR3 DNA: TGTGCCAGCAGAGCTTACGGCAGCCAATACTATGGCTACACCTTC. It is translated as CASRAYGSQYYGYTF.

The chain links TRBV7-9 to TRBJ1-4; D not resolved. The V and J ends lost 2 bases and 6 bases respectively, with 16 bases between them. In germline, CDR1 is SEHNR, CDR2 FQNEAQ (reference sequence). There are 16 residues in the CDR3. The CDR3 loop reads CASSLRDSSRHEKLFF. The CDR3 DNA reads as TGTGCCAGCAGCTTAAGGGATTCTAGCCGGCATGAAAAACTGTTTTTT.

The gene calls are TRBV2 and TRBJ1-1, with a possible D match to TRBD1 (5 bases). In germline, CDR1 is SNHLY, CDR2 FYNNEI. The length of the CDR3 is 13 residues. The V gene lost 2 bases and the J gene lost 8 bases, with 12 bases spanning the gap. The CDR3 loop is CASSERGTSEAFF. DNA of the CDR3: TGTGCCAGCAGTGAACGTGGGACCTCGGAAGCTTTCTTT.

The rearrangement uses TRBV7-9 and TRBJ2-1; the match to TRBD2 covers 8 bases. CDR1 is SEHNR, CDR2 FQNEAQ, per germline (reference sequence). Unmatched junction bases numbered 12, after V lost 6 bases and J lost 8 bases. This CDR3 contains 15 residues. The CDR3 DNA reads TGTGCCAGCAGTGAGGCAGGGACTAGTAGATATGAGCAGTTCTTC. This gives the protein CASSEAGTSRYEQFF.

This clone came up once. The V and J genes are TRBV9 and TRBJ1-3; D might be TRBD1 (5 bases). The germline V gene encodes CDR1 SGDLS and CDR2 YYNGEE. This CDR3 has 17 residues. Trimming left V 3 bases short and J 0 bases short, with 16 bases between. This CDR3 reads CASSAPREGNSGNTIYF. CDR3 bases: TGTGCCAGCAGCGCCCCACGGGAGGGGAACTCTGGAAACACCATATATTTT.

The chain recombines TRBV11-3 with TRBJ1-3; D ambiguous. The CDR3 runs 12 residues. Germline CDR1 reads SGHNT; CDR2 reads YENEEA. The ends were cut back, 1 base at V and 7 bases at J, with 5 bases in the middle. The CDR3 here is CASSLGLNTIYF. CDR3 coding DNA: TGTGCCAGCAGCTTAGGGTTGAACACCATATATTTT.

This chain joins TRBV5-6 and TRBJ1-5, with a tentative D call TRBD1 (6 bases). V lost 3 bases and J lost 5, with 18 bases in between. CDR1 SGHDT and CDR2 YYEEEE come from the germline V gene. The CDR3 length is 16 residues. The chain's CDR3 is CASSSQGNGAHQPQHF. In DNA, the CDR3 is TGTGCCAGCAGCTCCCAGGGGAATGGGGCCCATCAGCCCCAGCATTTT.

The V gene is TRBV5-1, the J gene TRBJ2-1; weak D call: TRBD1 (7 bases). Germline CDR1 is SGHRS and CDR2 is YFSETQ. CDR3 size: 14 residues. The V end was cut by 10 bases, the J end by 2 bases, with 16 bases between. CDR3 in amino acids: CAGGEGGPYNEQFF. The CDR3 DNA reads as TGCGCCGGCGGGGAAGGGGGCCCCTACAATGAGCAGTTCTTC.

The V call is TRBV19, the J call TRBJ1-5; D is possibly TRBD1 (5 bases). The CDR3 has 15 amino acids. The V end was cut by 1 base, the J end by 8 bases, with 15 bases between. The V gene's germline CDR1 is LNHDA and CDR2 SQIVND (reference sequence). DNA for the CDR3: TGTGCCAGTAGTATAGGGGGCTCTCCGTTTGAGCCCCAGCATTTT. It translates to CASSIGGSPFEPQHF.

The chain uses TRBV5-1 and TRBJ2-6, with a weak D call TRBD1 (7 bases). V was pared by 1 base and J by 1 base, with 12 bases between. From germline, CDR1 is SGHRS and CDR2 YFSETQ. The CDR3 sequence is 17 residues long. In nucleotides, the CDR3 is TGCGCCAGCAGCTTGCTACAGGGGAGGTCTGGGGCCAACGTCCTGACTTTC. Protein: CASSLLQGRSGANVLTF.

V gene TRBV25-1 combines with J gene TRBJ2-3, with TRBD2 matching over 11 bases. The germline V gene encodes CDR1 MGHDK and CDR2 SYGVNS. This CDR3 region has 18 residues. Trimming removed 3 bases from V and 3 bases from J; junction bases left unmatched: 11. This CDR3 reads CASSEAPVVAGGTDTQYF. The CDR3 DNA is TGTGCCAGCAGTGAGGCCCCAGTGGTAGCGGGGGGGACAGATACGCAGTATTTT. The whole variable domain, remainder taken from reference TRBV25-1 and TRBJ2-3, is EADIYQTPRYLVIGTGKKITLECSQTMGHDKMYWYQQDPGMELHLIHYSYGVNSTEKGDLSSESTVSRIRTEHFPLTLESARPSHTSQYLCASSEAPVVAGGTDTQYFGPGTRLTVL.

The rearrangement links TRBV10-3 to TRBJ2-2, with D possibly TRBD2 on 6 matching bases. The CDR3 extends over 17 amino acids. The V end was cut by 5 bases, the J end by 1 base, with 17 bases between. From germline, CDR1 is ENHRY and CDR2 SYGVKD. Here the CDR3 DNA reads TGTGCCATCAGTCCGAGAGTAGCGGCCATGAACACCGGGGAGCTGTTTTTT. It specifies CAISPRVAAMNTGELFF.

This chain uses TRBV6-5 with TRBJ2-7; 9 bases map to TRBD1. CDR1 is MNHEY, CDR2 SVGAGI, per germline. This CDR3 has 16 amino acids. V dropped 2 bases and J dropped 6; count of bases not matched to a gene: 11. CDR3 in DNA: TGTGCCAGCAGTTACGGGACTCCGGGACAGGGACTCGAGCAGTACTTC. The encoded protein is CASSYGTPGQGLEQYF.

The CDR3 DNA reads TGTGCCAGCAGTAGGGACAGGGCCAACTATGGCTACACCTTC. Translation: CASSRDRANYGYTF. The chain employs TRBV6-5 and TRBJ1-2; 9 nucleotides line up with TRBD1. Germline CDR1 and CDR2: MNHEY and SVGAGI. The V segment lost 5 bases and the J segment 2 bases; nucleotides outside the gene matches: 3. The CDR3 contains 14 residues.

This sequence joins TRBV7-2 and TRBJ1-2, with unresolved D. Trimming pared 3 bases from V and 4 bases from J, leaving 12 bases between. The CDR3 contains 14 residues. The germline V gene encodes CDR1 SGHTA and CDR2 FQGNSA. In DNA, the CDR3 is TGTGCCAGCAGCTTGCACGTAGGGATCTATGGCTACACCTTC. The encoded protein is CASSLHVGIYGYTF.

The rearrangement uses TRBV5-6 and TRBJ2-3, with TRBD1 matching over 11 bases. The CDR3 spans 14 residues. V lost 5 bases to trimming and J lost 4 bases; unmatched junction nucleotides: 3. Germline CDR1 is SGHDT and CDR2 is YYEEEE. CDR3 nucleotides: TGTGCCAGCAGGTGGGGACAGGGGGCAGATACGCAGTATTTT. Amino acids: CASRWGQGADTQYF.

This chain links TRBV4-3 with TRBJ1-1; no clear D. Germline V gene data show CDR1 as LGHNA and CDR2 as YSLEER. The CDR3 runs 17 residues. V lost 0 bases, J lost 0 bases, and 14 bases lay in between. CDR3 protein: CASSQEWEGSMNTEAFF. The CDR3, as DNA: TGCGCCAGCAGCCAAGAATGGGAGGGAAGCATGAACACTGAAGCTTTCTTT.

This chain connects TRBV12-5 to TRBJ2-3; 8 positions agree with TRBD1. J gave up 3 bases and V 6 bases, and 14 bases lay outside the gene matches. The germline gives CDR1 LGHNT, CDR2 FRNRAP. The CDR3 sequence is 17 residues long. The CDR3 reads CASGGPQGAINTDTQYF. The CDR3 DNA sequence: TGTGCTAGTGGGGGCCCCCAGGGGGCAATAAATACAGATACGCAGTATTTT.

The gene calls are TRBV10-3 and TRBJ2-1; a possible D gene is TRBD1 (5 bases). CDR1 is ENHRY, CDR2 SYGVKD, per germline. The CDR3 contains 14 residues. Trimming took 4 bases from V and 5 from J, leaving 12 bases between them. The DNA of the CDR3 is TGTGCCATCAGTGTTAGACAGTACAACAATGAGCAGTTCTTC. This codes for CAISVRQYNNEQFF.

The DNA of the CDR3 is TGTGCCAGCAGCCAAGAAGGCGGGTACACTGAAGCTTTCTTT. As protein: CASSQEGGYTEAFF. The chain recombines TRBV4-2 with TRBJ1-1; D unresolved. V was trimmed by 0 bases and J by 3 bases, leaving 8 bases between them. This CDR3 region has 14 residues. CDR1 is LGHNA, CDR2 YNFKEQ, per germline.